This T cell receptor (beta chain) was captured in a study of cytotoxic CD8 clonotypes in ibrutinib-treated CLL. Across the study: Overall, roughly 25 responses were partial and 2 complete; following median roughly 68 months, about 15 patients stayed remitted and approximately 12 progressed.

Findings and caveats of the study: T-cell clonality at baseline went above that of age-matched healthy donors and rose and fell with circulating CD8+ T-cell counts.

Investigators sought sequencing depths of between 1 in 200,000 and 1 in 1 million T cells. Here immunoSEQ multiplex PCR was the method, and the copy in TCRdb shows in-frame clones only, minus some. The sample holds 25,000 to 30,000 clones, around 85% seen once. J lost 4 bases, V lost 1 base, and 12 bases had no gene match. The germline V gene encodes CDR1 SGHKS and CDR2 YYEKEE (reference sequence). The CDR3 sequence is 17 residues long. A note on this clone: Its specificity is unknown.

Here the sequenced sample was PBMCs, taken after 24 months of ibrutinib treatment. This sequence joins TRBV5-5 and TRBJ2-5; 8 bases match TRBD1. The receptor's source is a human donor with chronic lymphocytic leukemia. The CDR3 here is CASSLTDRERMGETQYF. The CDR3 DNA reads TGTGCCAGCAGCTTGACGGACAGGGAAAGAATGGGAGAGACCCAGTACTTC.